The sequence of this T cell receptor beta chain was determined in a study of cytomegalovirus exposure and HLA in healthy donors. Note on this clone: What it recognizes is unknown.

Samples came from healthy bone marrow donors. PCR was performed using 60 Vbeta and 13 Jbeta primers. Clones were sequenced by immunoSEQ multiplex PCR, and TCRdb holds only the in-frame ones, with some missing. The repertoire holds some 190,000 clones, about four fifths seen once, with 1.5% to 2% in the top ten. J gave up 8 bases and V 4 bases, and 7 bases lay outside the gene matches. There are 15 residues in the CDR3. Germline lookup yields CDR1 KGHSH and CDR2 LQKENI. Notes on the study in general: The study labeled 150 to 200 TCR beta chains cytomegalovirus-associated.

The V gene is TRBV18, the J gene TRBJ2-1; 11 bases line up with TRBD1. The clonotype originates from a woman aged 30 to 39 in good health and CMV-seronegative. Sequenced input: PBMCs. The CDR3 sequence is CASSRGQGVWYEQFF. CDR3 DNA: TGTGCCAGCTCACGGGGACAGGGGGTTTGGTATGAGCAGTTCTTC.